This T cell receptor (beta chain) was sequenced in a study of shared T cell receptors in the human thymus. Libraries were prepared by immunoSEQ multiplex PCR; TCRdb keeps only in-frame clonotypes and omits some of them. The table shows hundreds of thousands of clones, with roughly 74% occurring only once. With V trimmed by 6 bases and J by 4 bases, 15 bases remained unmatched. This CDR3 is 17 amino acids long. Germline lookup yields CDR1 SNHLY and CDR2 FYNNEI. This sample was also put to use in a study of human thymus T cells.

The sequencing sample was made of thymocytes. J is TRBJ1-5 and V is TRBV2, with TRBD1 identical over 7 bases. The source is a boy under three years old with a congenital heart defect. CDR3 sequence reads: CASREKGARVGNQPQHF. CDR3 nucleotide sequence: TGTGCCAGCAGAGAGAAGGGGGCGAGGGTAGGGAATCAGCCCCAGCATTTT.